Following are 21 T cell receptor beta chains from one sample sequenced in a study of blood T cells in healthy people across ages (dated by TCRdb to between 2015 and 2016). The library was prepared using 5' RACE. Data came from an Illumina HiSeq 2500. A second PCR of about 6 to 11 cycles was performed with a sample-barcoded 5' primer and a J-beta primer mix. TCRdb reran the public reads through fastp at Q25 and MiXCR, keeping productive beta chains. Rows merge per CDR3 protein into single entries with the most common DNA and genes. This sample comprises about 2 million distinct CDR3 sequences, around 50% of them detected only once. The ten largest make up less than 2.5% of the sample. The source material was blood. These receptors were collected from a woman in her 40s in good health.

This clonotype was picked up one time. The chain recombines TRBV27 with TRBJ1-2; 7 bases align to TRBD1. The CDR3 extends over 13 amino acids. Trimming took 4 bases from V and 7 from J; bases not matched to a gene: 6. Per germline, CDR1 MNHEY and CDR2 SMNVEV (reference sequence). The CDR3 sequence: CASSYRDSRGYTF. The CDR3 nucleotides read TGTGCCAGCAGTTACCGGGACAGCCGTGGCTACACCTTC.

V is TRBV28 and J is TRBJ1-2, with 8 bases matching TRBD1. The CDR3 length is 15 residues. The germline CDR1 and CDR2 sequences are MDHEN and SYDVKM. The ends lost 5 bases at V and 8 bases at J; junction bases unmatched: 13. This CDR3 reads CASSPGDRQFNGYTF. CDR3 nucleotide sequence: TGTGCCAGCAGTCCGGGGGACAGGCAATTTAACGGCTACACCTTC.

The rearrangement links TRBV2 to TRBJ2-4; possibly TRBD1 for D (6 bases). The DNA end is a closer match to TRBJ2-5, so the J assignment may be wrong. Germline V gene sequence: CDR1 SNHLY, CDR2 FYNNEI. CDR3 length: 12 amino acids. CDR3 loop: CASPDRTETQYF. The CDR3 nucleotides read TGTGCCAGCCCGGACAGAACAGAGACCCAGTACTTC.

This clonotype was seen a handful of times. CDR3 nucleotide sequence: TGCAGTGCTACAACCGGTACTAACTATGGCTACACCTTC. Its protein product is CSATTGTNYGYTF. This chain joins TRBV20-1 and TRBJ1-2; the D is unclear. Trimming took 4 bases from V and 0 from J, leaving 9 bases between them. Looked up from germline, CDR1 is DFQATT and CDR2 is SNEGSKA (reference sequence). The CDR3 is made up of 13 amino acids.

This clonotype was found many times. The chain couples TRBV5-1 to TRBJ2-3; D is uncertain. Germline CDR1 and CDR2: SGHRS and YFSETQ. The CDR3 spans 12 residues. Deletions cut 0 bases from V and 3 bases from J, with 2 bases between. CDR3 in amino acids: CASSLETDTQYF. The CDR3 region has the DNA TGCGCCAGCAGCTTGGAGACAGATACGCAGTATTTT.

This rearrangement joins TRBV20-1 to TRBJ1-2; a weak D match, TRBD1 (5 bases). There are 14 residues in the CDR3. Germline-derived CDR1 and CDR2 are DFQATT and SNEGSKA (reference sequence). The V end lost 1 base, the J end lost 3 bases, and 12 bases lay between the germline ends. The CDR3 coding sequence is TGCAGTGCTAGAGGTGGGGGTGGCTACTATGGCTACACCTTC. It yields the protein CSARGGGGYYGYTF.

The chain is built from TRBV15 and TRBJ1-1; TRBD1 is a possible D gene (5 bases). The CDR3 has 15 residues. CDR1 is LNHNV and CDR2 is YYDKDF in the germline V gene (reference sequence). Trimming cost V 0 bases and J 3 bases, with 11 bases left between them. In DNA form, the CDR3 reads TGTGCCACCAGCAGAGAACGGGGGGTGGACACTGAAGCTTTCTTT. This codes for CATSRERGVDTEAFF.

CDR3 loop: CATSSQGIGETQYF. The CDR3 nucleotides read TGTGCCACCAGCAGTCAGGGGATTGGGGAGACCCAGTACTTC. The chain recombines TRBV15 with TRBJ2-5; D is possibly TRBD1 (6 bases). This CDR3 has 14 residues. V dropped 3 bases and J dropped 5 bases, with 13 bases sitting between them. CDR1 is LNHNV, CDR2 YYDKDF, per germline (reference sequence). Using reference TRBV15 and TRBJ2-5 for the parts outside the CDR3, the full variable domain is DAMVIQNPRYQVTQFGKPVTLSCSQTLNHNVMYWYQQKSSQAPKLLFHYYDKDFNNEADTPDNFQSRRPNTSFCFLDIRSPGLGDTAMYLCATSSQGIGETQYFGPGTRLLVL.

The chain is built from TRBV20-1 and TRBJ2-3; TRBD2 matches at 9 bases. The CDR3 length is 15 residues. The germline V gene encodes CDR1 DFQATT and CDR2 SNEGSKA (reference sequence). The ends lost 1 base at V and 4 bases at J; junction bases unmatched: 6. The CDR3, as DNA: TGCAGTGCTAGAGGGCTAGCGGGGATCGCAGATACGCAGTATTTT. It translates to CSARGLAGIADTQYF.

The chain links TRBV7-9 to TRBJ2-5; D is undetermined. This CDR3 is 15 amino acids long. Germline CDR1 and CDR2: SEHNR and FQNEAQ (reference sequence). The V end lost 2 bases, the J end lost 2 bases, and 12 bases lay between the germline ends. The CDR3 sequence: CASSLMLAAQETQYF. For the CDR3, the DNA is TGTGCCAGCAGCTTAATGCTTGCGGCGCAAGAGACCCAGTACTTC.

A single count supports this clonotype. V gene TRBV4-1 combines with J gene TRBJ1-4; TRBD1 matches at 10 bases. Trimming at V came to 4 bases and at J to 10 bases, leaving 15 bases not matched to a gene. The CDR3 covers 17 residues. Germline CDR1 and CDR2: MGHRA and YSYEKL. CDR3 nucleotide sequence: TGCGCCAGCAGCCGCGGACAGGGGGGAGCAGTTTTCGGAAAACTGTTTTTT. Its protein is CASSRGQGGAVFGKLFF.

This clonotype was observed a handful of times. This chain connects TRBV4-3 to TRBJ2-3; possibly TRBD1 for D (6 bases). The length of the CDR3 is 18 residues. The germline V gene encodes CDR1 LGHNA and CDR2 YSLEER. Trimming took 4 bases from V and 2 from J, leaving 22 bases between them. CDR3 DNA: TGCGCCAGCAGCCTAGGACAGCTTCTTGATCCCCTCACAGATACGCAGTATTTT. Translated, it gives CASSLGQLLDPLTDTQYF.

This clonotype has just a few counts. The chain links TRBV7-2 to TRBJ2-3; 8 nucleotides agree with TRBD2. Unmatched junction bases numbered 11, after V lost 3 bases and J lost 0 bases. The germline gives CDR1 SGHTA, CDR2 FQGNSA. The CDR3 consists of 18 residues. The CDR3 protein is CASSFLGAGGASTDTQYF. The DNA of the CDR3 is TGTGCCAGCAGCTTTTTAGGCGCGGGGGGTGCTAGCACAGATACGCAGTATTTT. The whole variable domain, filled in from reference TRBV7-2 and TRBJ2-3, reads GAGVSQSPSNKVTEKGKDVELRCDPISGHTALYWYRQSLGQGLEFLIYFQGNSAPDKSGLPSDRFSAERTGGSVSTLTIQRTQQEDSAVYLCASSFLGAGGASTDTQYFGPGTRLTVL.

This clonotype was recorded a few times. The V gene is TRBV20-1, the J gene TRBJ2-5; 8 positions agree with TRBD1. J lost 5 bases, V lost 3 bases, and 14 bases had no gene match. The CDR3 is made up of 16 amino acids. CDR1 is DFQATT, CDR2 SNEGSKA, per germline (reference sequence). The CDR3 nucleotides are TGCAGTGCTAGCGGTGCAACAGGGGGACTTCAGGAGACCCAGTACTTC. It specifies CSASGATGGLQETQYF.

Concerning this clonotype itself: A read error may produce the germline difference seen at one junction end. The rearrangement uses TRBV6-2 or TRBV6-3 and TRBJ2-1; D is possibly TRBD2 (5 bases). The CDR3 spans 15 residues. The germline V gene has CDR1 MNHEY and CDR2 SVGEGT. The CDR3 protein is CASSYSRGQTNEQFF. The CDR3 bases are TGTGCTAGCAGTTACTCGAGAGGGCAGACCAATGAGCAGTTCTTC.

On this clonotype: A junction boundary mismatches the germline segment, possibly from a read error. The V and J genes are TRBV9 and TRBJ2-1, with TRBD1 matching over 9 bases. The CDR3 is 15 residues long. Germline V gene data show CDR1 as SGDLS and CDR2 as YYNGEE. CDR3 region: CASSDRDREYNEQFF. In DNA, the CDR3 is TGTGCCAGTAGCGACCGGGACAGGGAATACAATGAGCAGTTCTTC.

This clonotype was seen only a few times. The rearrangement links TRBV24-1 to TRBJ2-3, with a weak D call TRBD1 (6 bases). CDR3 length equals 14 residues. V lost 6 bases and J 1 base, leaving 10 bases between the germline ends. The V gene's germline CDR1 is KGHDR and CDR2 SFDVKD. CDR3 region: CATSKKGGTDTQYF. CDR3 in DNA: TGTGCCACCAGTAAGAAGGGGGGCACAGATACGCAGTATTTT.

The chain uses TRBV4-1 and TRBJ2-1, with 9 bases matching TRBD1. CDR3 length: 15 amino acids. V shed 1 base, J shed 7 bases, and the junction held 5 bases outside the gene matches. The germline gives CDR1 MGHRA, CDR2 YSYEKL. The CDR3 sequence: CASSQVGTGNNEQFF. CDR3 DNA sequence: TGCGCCAGCAGCCAAGTGGGGACAGGGAATAATGAGCAGTTCTTC.

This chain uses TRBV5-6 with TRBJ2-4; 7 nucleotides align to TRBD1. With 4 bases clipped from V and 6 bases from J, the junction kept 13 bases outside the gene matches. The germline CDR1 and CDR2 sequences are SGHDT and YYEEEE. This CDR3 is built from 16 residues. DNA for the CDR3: TGTGCCAGCAGCACTGGTCACGGGCCAGGGGGAAACATTCAGTACTTC. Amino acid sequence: CASSTGHGPGGNIQYF.

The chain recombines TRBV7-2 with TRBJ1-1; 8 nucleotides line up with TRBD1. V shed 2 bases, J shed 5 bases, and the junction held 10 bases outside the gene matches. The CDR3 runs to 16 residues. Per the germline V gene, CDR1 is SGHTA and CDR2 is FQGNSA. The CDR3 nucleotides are TGTGCCAGCAGCTTAACTGGGGCAGGGGGCGGAACTGAAGCTTTCTTT. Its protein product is CASSLTGAGGGTEAFF.

The CDR3 protein is CASRADRGGEKLFF. DNA for the CDR3: TGTGCCAGCAGAGCTGACAGGGGAGGGGAAAAACTGTTTTTT. The chain joins TRBV12-3 or TRBV12-4 to TRBJ1-4, with TRBD1 matching over 8 bases. This CDR3 spans 14 amino acids. V lost 6 bases and J lost 8; bases outside the gene matches: 8.